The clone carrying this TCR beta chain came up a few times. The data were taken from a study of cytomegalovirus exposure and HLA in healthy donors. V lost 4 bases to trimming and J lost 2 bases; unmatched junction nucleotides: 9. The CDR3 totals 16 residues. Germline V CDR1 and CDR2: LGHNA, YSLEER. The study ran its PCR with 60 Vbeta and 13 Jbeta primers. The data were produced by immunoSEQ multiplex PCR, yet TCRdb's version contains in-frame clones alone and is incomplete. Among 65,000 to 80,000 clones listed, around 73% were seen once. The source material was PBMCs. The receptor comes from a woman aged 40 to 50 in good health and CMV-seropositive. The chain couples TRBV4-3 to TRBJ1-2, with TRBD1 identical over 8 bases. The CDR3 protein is CASSREGQGANYGYTF. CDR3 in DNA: TGCGCCAGCAGCCGGGAGGGGCAGGGGGCAAACTATGGCTACACCTTC.